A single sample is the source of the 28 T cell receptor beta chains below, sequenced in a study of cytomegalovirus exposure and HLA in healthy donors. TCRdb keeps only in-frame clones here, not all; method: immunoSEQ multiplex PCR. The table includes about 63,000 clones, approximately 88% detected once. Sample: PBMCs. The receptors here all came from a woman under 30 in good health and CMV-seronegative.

The CDR3 sequence: CASSLGQGARGALETQYF. CDR3 nucleotide sequence: TGCGCCAGCAGCTTGGGGCAGGGGGCTCGAGGGGCCCTCGAGACCCAGTACTTC. The chain links TRBV5-1 to TRBJ2-5; 8 positions match TRBD1. The V segment lost 0 bases and the J segment 5 bases; nucleotides outside the gene matches: 15. CDR1 and CDR2 (germline): SGHRS, YFSETQ. There are 18 residues in the CDR3.

The CDR3 nucleotides are TGTGCCAGCAGTTACCAGACAGGGCTAGCCAAAAACATTCAGTACTTC. Its translation is CASSYQTGLAKNIQYF. The chain carries TRBV6-6 and TRBJ2-4, with TRBD1 matching over 7 bases. J was trimmed by 0 bases and V by 2 bases; bases with no gene match: 4. This CDR3 region has 16 residues. Germline V CDR1 and CDR2: MNHNY, SVGAGI (reference sequence).

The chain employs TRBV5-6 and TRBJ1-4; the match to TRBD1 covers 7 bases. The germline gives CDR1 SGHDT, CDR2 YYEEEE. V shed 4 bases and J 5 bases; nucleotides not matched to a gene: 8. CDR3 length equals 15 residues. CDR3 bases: TGTGCCAGCAGCAACCGACAGGGACCAAATGAAAAACTGTTTTTT. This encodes CASSNRQGPNEKLFF.

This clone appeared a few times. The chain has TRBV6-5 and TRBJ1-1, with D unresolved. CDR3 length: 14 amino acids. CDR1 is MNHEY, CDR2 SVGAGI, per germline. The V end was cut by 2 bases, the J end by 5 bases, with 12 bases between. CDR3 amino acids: CASSYGVGRTEAFF. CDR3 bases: TGTGCCAGCAGTTACGGGGTAGGGAGGACTGAAGCTTTCTTT.

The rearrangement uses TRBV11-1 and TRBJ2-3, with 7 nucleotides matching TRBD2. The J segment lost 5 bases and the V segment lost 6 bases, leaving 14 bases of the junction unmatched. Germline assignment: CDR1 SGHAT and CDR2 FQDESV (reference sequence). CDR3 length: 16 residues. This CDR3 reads CASSPPAASGIDTQYF. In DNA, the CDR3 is TGTGCCAGCAGTCCCCCGGCCGCTAGCGGAATAGATACGCAGTATTTT.

The chain's CDR3 is CASRAIFRSGANVLTF. DNA of the CDR3: TGTGCCAGCAGAGCAATCTTCAGGTCTGGGGCCAACGTCCTGACTTTC. The chain combines TRBV27 with TRBJ2-6, with no clear D. This CDR3 spans 16 amino acids. Germline values: CDR1 MNHEY, CDR2 SMNVEV (reference sequence). The germline V and J ends were trimmed by 6 bases and 1 base, with 13 bases remaining between them.

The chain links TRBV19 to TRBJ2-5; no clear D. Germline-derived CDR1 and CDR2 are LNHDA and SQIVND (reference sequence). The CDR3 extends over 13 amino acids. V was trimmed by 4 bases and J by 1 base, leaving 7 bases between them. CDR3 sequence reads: CASSRTTQETQYF. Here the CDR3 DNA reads TGTGCCAGTAGTAGAACTACCCAAGAGACCCAGTACTTC.

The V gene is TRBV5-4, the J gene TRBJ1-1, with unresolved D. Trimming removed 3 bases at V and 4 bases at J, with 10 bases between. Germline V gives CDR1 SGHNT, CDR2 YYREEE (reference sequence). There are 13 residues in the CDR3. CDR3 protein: CASSSQVSTEAFF. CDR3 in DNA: TGTGCCAGCAGCTCCCAGGTTTCCACTGAAGCTTTCTTT.

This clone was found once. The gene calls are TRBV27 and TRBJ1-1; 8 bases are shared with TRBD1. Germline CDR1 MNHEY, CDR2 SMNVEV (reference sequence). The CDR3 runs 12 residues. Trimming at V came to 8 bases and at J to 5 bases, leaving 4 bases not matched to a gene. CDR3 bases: TGTGCCAGCGGACAGGGATATACTGAAGCTTTCTTT. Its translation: CASGQGYTEAFF.

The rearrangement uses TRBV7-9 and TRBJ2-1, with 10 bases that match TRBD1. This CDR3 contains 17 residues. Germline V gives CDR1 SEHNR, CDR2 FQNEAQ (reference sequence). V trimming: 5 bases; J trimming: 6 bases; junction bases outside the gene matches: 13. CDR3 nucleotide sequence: TGTGCCAGCAGCCCCACCGGTTGGACAGGGGGTCGCAATGAGCAGTTCTTC. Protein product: CASSPTGWTGGRNEQFF.

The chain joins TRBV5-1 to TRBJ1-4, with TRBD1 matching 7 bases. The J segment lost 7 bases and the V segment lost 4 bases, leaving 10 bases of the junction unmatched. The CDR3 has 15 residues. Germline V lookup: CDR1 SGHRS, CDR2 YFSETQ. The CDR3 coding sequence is TGCGCCAGCAGCGTAACAGGGGCCGGGACTGAAAAACTGTTTTTT. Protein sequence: CASSVTGAGTEKLFF.

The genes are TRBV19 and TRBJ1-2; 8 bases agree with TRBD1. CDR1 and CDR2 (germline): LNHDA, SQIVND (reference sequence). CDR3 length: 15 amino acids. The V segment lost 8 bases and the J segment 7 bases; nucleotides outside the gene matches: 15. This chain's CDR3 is CASFTRQGAFGGYTF. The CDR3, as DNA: TGTGCCAGTTTTACTAGGCAGGGGGCGTTTGGTGGCTACACCTTC.

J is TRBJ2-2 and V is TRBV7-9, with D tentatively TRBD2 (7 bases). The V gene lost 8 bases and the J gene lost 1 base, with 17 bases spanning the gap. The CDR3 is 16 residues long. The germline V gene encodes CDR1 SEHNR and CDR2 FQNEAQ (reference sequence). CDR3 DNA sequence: TGTGCCAGCGGCGCGGGGGCCCTCGGGAACACCGGGGAGCTGTTTTTT. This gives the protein CASGAGALGNTGELFF.

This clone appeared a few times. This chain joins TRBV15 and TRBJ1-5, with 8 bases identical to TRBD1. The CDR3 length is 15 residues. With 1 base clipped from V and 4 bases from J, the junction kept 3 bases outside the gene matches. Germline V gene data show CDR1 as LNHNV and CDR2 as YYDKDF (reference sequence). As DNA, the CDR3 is TGTGCCACCAGCAGAGCCCGGACAGGGAATCAGCCCCAGCATTTT. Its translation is CATSRARTGNQPQHF.

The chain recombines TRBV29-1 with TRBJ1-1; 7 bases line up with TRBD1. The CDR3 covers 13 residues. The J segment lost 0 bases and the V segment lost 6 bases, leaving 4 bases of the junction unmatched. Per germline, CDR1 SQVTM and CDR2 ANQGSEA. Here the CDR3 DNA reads TGCAGCGTGGGCAGGGGGATGAACACTGAAGCTTTCTTT. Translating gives CSVGRGMNTEAFF.

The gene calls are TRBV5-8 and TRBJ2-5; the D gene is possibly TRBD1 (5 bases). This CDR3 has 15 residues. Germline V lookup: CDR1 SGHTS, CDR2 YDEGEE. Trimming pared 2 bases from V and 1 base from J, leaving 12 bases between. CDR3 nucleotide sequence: TGTGCCAGCAGCTTAGAGTCAGGGTTCCAAGAGACCCAGTACTTC. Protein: CASSLESGFQETQYF.

This CDR3 reads CAISPGGQQETQYF. In nucleotides, the CDR3 is TGTGCCATCAGCCCGGGTGGCCAACAAGAGACCCAGTACTTC. This chain links TRBV10-3 with TRBJ2-5; no clear D. The germline V gene encodes CDR1 ENHRY and CDR2 SYGVKD. This CDR3 region has 14 residues. V lost 6 bases, J lost 2 bases, and 13 bases lay in between.

The CDR3 region is CASRLAAGPAQYF. CDR3 nucleotide sequence: TGTGCCAGCAGACTAGCGGCCGGCCCGGCCCAGTACTTC. The J gene is TRBJ2-5, the V gene TRBV2, with 8 bases lining up with TRBD2. CDR1 is SNHLY, CDR2 FYNNEI, per germline. The CDR3 sequence is 13 residues long. The junction had 9 bases not matched to a gene; V was cut back by 6 bases and J by 9 bases.

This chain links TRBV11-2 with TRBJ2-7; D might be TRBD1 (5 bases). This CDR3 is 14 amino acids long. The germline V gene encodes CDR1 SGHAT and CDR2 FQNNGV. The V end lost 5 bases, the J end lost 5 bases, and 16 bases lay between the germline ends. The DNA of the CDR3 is TGTGCCAGCAGCCCAAGGGCAGGGAACGACGAGCAGTACTTC. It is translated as CASSPRAGNDEQYF.

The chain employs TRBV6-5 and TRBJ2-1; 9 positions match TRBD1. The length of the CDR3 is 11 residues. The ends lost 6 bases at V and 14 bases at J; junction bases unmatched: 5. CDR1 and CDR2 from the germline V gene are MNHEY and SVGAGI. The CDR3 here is CASSLRDREFF. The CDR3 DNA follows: TGTGCCAGCAGCCTCCGGGACAGGGAGTTCTTC.

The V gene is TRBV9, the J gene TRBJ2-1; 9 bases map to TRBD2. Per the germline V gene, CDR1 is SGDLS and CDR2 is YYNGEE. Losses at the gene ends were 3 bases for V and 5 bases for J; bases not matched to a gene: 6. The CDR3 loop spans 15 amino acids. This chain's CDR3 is CASSAQTSGHNEQFF. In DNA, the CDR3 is TGTGCCAGCAGCGCACAGACTAGCGGACACAATGAGCAGTTCTTC.

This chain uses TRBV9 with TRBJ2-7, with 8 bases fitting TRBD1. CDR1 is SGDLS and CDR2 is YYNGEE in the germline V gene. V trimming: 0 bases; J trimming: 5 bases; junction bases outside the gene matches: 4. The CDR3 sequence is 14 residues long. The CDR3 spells CASSVGGQGNEQYF. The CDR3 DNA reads TGTGCCAGCAGCGTAGGTGGACAGGGAAACGAGCAGTACTTC.

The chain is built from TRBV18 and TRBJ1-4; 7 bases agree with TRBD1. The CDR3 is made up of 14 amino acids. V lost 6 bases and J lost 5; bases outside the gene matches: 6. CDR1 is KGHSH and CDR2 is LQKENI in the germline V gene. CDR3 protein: CASSLGTENEKLFF. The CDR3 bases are TGTGCCAGCTCCCTGGGGACAGAGAATGAAAAACTGTTTTTT.

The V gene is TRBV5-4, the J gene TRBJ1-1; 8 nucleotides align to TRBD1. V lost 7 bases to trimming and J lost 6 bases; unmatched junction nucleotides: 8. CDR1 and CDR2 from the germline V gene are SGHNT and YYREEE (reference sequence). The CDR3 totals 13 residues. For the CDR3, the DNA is TGTGCCAGCGGGAGACAGGGGTTACCTGAAGCTTTCTTT. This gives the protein CASGRQGLPEAFF.

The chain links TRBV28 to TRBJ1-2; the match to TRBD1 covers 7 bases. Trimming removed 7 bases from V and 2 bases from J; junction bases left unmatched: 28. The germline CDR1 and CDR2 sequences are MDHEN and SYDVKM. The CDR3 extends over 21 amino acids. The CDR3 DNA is TGTGCCAGCACGGCGCGAGAAACTAAACCGAAAGACAGGGATATGAACTATGGCTACACCTTC. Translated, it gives CASTARETKPKDRDMNYGYTF.

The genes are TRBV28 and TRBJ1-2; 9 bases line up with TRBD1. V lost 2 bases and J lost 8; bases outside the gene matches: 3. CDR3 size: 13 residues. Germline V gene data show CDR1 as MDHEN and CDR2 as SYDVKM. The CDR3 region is CASSLVTGGGYTF. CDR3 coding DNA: TGTGCCAGCAGTTTAGTAACAGGGGGCGGCTACACCTTC.

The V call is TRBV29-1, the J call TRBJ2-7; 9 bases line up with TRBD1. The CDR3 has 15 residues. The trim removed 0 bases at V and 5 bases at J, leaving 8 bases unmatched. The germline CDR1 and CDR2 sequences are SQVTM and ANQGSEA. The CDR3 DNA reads TGCAGCGTTGAAGAGGACCGGGACAGGGTTCACGAGCAGTACTTC. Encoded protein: CSVEEDRDRVHEQYF.

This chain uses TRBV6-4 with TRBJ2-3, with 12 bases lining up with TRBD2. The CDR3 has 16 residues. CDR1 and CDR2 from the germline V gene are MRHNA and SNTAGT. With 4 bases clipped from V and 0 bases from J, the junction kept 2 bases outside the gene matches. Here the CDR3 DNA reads TGTGCCAGCAGTGGGACTAGCGGGGACAGCACAGATACGCAGTATTTT. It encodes CASSGTSGDSTDTQYF.